This TCR beta chain was found in a study of blood T cell repertoires in COVID-19. About the research overall: Acute-phase and convalescent COVID-19 samples originated in the United States, Italy and Spain.

The method was immunoSEQ multiplex PCR; TCRdb's version includes in-frame clones alone and lacks a portion of them. This table holds about 200,000 clones, around 81% found once. This clone was counted only a few times. V lost 0 bases, J lost 1 base, and 13 bases lay in between. The germline V gene has CDR1 SGHRS and CDR2 YFSETQ. The CDR3 has 16 amino acids. The receptor was isolated from a human donor in a cohort sampled during active COVID-19. The sequenced sample consisted of peripheral blood. The chain combines TRBV5-1 with TRBJ1-2, with D possibly matching TRBD1 (6 bases). CDR3 sequence (DNA): TGCGCCAGCAGCTTGGGGGCGGGGGCGAGTAACTATGGCTACACCTTC. Amino acid sequence: CASSLGAGASNYGYTF.